These 25 T cell receptor beta chains were sequenced from one sample in a study of blood T cell repertoires in COVID-19. The repertoire was sequenced with immunoSEQ multiplex PCR; TCRdb's copy has only in-frame clones and lacks some. Altogether 350,000 to 450,000 clones are present, approximately 90% being singletons, with the ten largest covering about 1.1%. Input material: PBMCs or T cells enriched from blood (not recorded which). The source is a man under 40 who had recovered from COVID-19.

This rearrangement joins TRBV10-3 to TRBJ2-3, with a weak D call TRBD2 (5 bases). The CDR3 totals 17 residues. The V end was cut by 0 bases, the J end by 1 base, with 14 bases between. From germline, CDR1 is ENHRY and CDR2 SYGVKD. The CDR3 loop reads CAISESGWGVGTDTQYF. CDR3 coding DNA: TGTGCCATCAGTGAGTCTGGATGGGGAGTAGGCACAGATACGCAGTATTTT.

This clone has only one observation. J is TRBJ1-2 and V is TRBV4-1; TRBD1 matches 10 bases. CDR3 size: 15 residues. CDR1 is MGHRA and CDR2 is YSYEKL in the germline V gene. The trim removed 1 base at V and 1 base at J, leaving 0 bases unmatched. The CDR3, as DNA: TGCGCCAGCAGCCAAGGGACAGGGGGTAACTATGGCTACACCTTC. This encodes CASSQGTGGNYGYTF.

This sequence joins TRBV30 and TRBJ2-1; 14 bases align to TRBD2. V trimming: 2 bases; J trimming: 8 bases; junction bases outside the gene matches: 11. The CDR3 consists of 17 residues. Germline-derived CDR1 and CDR2 are GTSNPN and SVGIG (reference sequence). In DNA, the CDR3 is TGTGCCTGGAGTTACATCGGACTAGCGGGAGGCCGGGATGAGCAGTTCTTC. It is translated as CAWSYIGLAGGRDEQFF.

V and J are TRBV12-3 or TRBV12-4 and TRBJ1-2, with D hard to call. The CDR3 length is 13 residues. The V and J ends lost 6 bases and 6 bases respectively, with 14 bases between them. CDR3 in DNA: TGTGCCAGCAGCCTTACCCAGAATAATGGCTACACCTTC. Its translation is CASSLTQNNGYTF.

The DNA for the CDR3 is TGTGCCAGCAGCCAAGGCTCTTCCGGGAGGACAGATACGCAGTATTTT. Translation: CASSQGSSGRTDTQYF. J is TRBJ2-3 and V is TRBV14, with 7 bases identical to TRBD2. V trimming: 1 base; J trimming: 3 bases; junction bases outside the gene matches: 7. The germline V gene has CDR1 SGHDN and CDR2 FVKESK. This CDR3 is built from 16 residues.

The chain is built from TRBV5-4 and TRBJ2-1; D is perhaps TRBD1 (5 bases). V was pared by 0 bases and J by 5 bases, with 6 bases between. The CDR3 extends over 13 amino acids. CDR1 and CDR2 (germline): SGHNT, YYREEE (reference sequence). The CDR3 coding sequence is TGTGCCAGCAGCTTGGCACAGGACAATGAGCAGTTCTTC. This gives the protein CASSLAQDNEQFF.

The chain recombines TRBV20-1 with TRBJ1-2; no reliable D call. The V and J ends lost 6 bases and 7 bases respectively, with 12 bases between them. The CDR3 has 11 amino acids. Germline CDR1 and CDR2: DFQATT and SNEGSKA (reference sequence). In nucleotides, the CDR3 is TGCAGTGCCTTTGGAGAGGGTGGCTACACCTTC. Translating it yields CSAFGEGGYTF.

This chain connects TRBV6-4 to TRBJ2-2; 12 bases match TRBD2. The CDR3 runs 16 residues. Germline loops: CDR1 MRHNA, CDR2 SNTAGT. J was trimmed by 4 bases and V by 4 bases; bases with no gene match: 4. Here the CDR3 reads CASSARLAGATGELFF. The CDR3 DNA reads TGTGCCAGCAGTGCCCGACTAGCGGGAGCCACCGGGGAGCTGTTTTTT.

The V gene is TRBV19, the J gene TRBJ1-6; D is unresolved. Germline assignment: CDR1 LNHDA and CDR2 SQIVND (reference sequence). The CDR3 runs to 14 residues. V lost 8 bases and J 5 bases, leaving 13 bases between the germline ends. The CDR3: CASGRIEDNSPLHF. The CDR3 DNA reads TGTGCCAGTGGGAGGATAGAGGATAATTCACCCCTCCACTTT.

This chain connects TRBV2 to TRBJ1-5; D unresolved. Trimming shortened V by 6 bases and J by 0 bases, and 15 bases separated the two germline ends. The CDR3 runs to 16 residues. CDR1 and CDR2 (germline): SNHLY, FYNNEI. The CDR3 spells CASRTVVRYSNQPQHF. In nucleotides, the CDR3 is TGTGCCAGCAGAACAGTCGTCCGGTATAGCAATCAGCCCCAGCATTTT.

V is TRBV5-1 and J is TRBJ2-5; 7 nucleotides align to TRBD2. Germline lookup yields CDR1 SGHRS and CDR2 YFSETQ. The V gene end was trimmed by 4 bases and the J gene end by 1 base; junction bases not matched to a gene: 4. This CDR3 is built from 14 residues. The CDR3 sequence is CASSGGESQETQYF. In DNA form, the CDR3 reads TGCGCCAGCAGCGGGGGGGAGAGCCAAGAGACCCAGTACTTC.

The chain has TRBV27 and TRBJ1-1; no clear D gene. The V end lost 5 bases, the J end lost 7 bases, and 11 bases lay between the germline ends. Germline V lookup: CDR1 MNHEY, CDR2 SMNVEV (reference sequence). The CDR3 runs 12 residues. The CDR3 nucleotides are TGTGCCAGCAGTCCCCAGGTGGGTGAAGCTTTCTTT. Translated: CASSPQVGEAFF.

The V call is TRBV6-5, the J call TRBJ2-7; 10 nucleotides agree with TRBD1. In germline, CDR1 is MNHEY, CDR2 SVGAGI. The CDR3 is 15 amino acids. V gave up 8 bases and J gave up 4 bases; unmatched junction bases: 11. In DNA form, the CDR3 reads TGTGCCAGCTCCTTCGTCCCGGGACAGGGGTACGAGCAGTACTTC. It encodes CASSFVPGQGYEQYF.

Note on this clone: A junction end diverges from the germline sequence, so it may reflect a read error. The rearrangement uses TRBV28 and TRBJ2-7; 8 nucleotides line up with TRBD1. Per germline, CDR1 MDHEN and CDR2 SYDVKM. The CDR3 loop spans 15 amino acids. The CDR3 nucleotides are TGTGCCAGCAGTTTTGGCGGGACAGGCTCCTCCGAGCAGTACTTC. Translation gives CASSFGGTGSSEQYF.

The J gene is TRBJ2-7, the V gene TRBV5-1; D possibly corresponds to TRBD2 (5 bases). Trimming removed 4 bases from V and 6 bases from J, with 20 bases in between. This CDR3 contains 15 residues. Germline CDR1 and CDR2: SGHRS and YFSETQ. Here the CDR3 reads CASSNPDLAMGEQYF. CDR3 coding DNA: TGCGCCAGCAGCAACCCGGACCTAGCTATGGGCGAGCAGTACTTC.

The chain links TRBV9 to TRBJ2-5, with D perhaps matching TRBD2 (6 bases). The germline CDR1 and CDR2 sequences are SGDLS and YYNGEE. V was trimmed by 3 bases and J by 5 bases, leaving 17 bases between them. There are 15 residues in the CDR3. As DNA, the CDR3 is TGTGCCAGCAGCGCCACCGGGGGAGTCAGGGAGACCCAGTACTTC. It codes for CASSATGGVRETQYF.

CDR3 sequence reads: CASSPKSSSLAKNIQYF. The CDR3 DNA sequence: TGTGCCAGCAGCCCTAAGTCATCCTCACTAGCCAAAAACATTCAGTACTTC. The chain uses TRBV11-2 and TRBJ2-4, with unresolved D. V lost 5 bases and J lost 0, with 17 bases in between. The CDR3 is 17 residues long. Per the germline V gene, CDR1 is SGHAT and CDR2 is FQNNGV.

This clone has only a few counts. CDR3 bases: TGTGCCAGCAGGGTAGCCTCCATAGGGGAGCTGTTTTTT. Translation: CASRVASIGELFF. J is TRBJ2-2 and V is TRBV28; D gene ambiguous. Germline V gene sequence: CDR1 MDHEN, CDR2 SYDVKM. V shed 6 bases and J shed 8 bases, with 13 bases lying between them. The CDR3 is made up of 13 amino acids. The full variable domain, with the rest looked up from reference TRBV28 and TRBJ2-2, is DVKVTQSSRYLVKRTGEKVFLECVQDMDHENMFWYRQDPGLGLRLIYFSYDVKMKEKGDIPEGYSVSREKKERFSLILESASTNQTSMYLCASRVASIGELFFGEGSRLTVL.

The genes are TRBV13 and TRBJ1-6; no clear D. Germline lookup yields CDR1 PRHDT and CDR2 FYEKMQ (reference sequence). This CDR3 region has 15 residues. The V and J ends lost 5 bases and 3 bases respectively, with 11 bases between them. The CDR3 DNA reads TGTGCCAGCAGCCCACCAAATAGCTATAATTCACCCCTCCACTTT. Amino acid sequence: CASSPPNSYNSPLHF.

This sequence joins TRBV30 and TRBJ2-7; D not resolved. The CDR3 has 12 residues. Trimming removed 4 bases at V and 3 bases at J, with 10 bases between. Germline V lookup: CDR1 GTSNPN, CDR2 SVGIG (reference sequence). The CDR3 nucleotides are TGTGCCTGGAACCACGGTGGCTACGAGCAGTACTTC. Translating gives CAWNHGGYEQYF.

Regarding this clone: Relative to the germline gene, one junction end is altered; a read error may explain this. The chain joins TRBV7-2 to TRBJ1-4; D gene ambiguous. The germline gives CDR1 SGHTA, CDR2 FQGNSA. The CDR3 contains 15 residues. CDR3 protein: CASSLAGGVDEKLFF. The CDR3, as DNA: TGTGCCAGCAGCCTAGCCGGCGGAGTAGATGAAAAACTGTTTTTT.

This rearrangement joins TRBV28 to TRBJ2-6; D is perhaps TRBD2 (7 bases). Trimming took 5 bases from V and 4 from J, leaving 15 bases between them. The CDR3 runs 16 residues. From germline, CDR1 is MDHEN and CDR2 SYDVKM. CDR3 in DNA: TGTGCCAGCAGTAAACGGGGGGCTTACGGGGCCAACGTCCTGACTTTC. Its protein product is CASSKRGAYGANVLTF. The full variable domain, its missing parts supplied by reference TRBV28 and TRBJ2-6, is DVKVTQSSRYLVKRTGEKVFLECVQDMDHENMFWYRQDPGLGLRLIYFSYDVKMKEKGDIPEGYSVSREKKERFSLILESASTNQTSMYLCASSKRGAYGANVLTFGAGSRLTVL.

This clone was seen a single time. V gene TRBV28 combines with J gene TRBJ2-2; a possible D gene is TRBD1 (5 bases). CDR3 length: 15 amino acids. V shed 2 bases and J shed 3 bases, with 10 bases lying between them. Germline V lookup: CDR1 MDHEN, CDR2 SYDVKM. The CDR3 DNA follows: TGTGCCAGCAGTTTAACGGACACCCACACCGGGGAGCTGTTTTTT. Amino acid sequence: CASSLTDTHTGELFF.

This clone occurred a few times. The chain links TRBV7-9 to TRBJ1-2; D not resolved. The length of the CDR3 is 15 residues. V gave up 4 bases and J gave up 7 bases, with 19 bases separating them. In germline, CDR1 is SEHNR, CDR2 FQNEAQ (reference sequence). In DNA form, the CDR3 reads TGTGCCAGCAGCTCCGTAACGGGAGACCTGGGTGGCTACACCTTC. Amino acid sequence: CASSSVTGDLGGYTF.

This rearrangement joins TRBV24-1 to TRBJ2-1, with D maybe TRBD1 (9 bases). This CDR3 is built from 18 residues. Per germline, CDR1 KGHDR and CDR2 SFDVKD. V was shortened by 0 bases and J by 6 bases, with 20 bases between the two germline ends. CDR3 sequence: CATSDLREGQGSGNEQFF. CDR3 DNA: TGTGCCACCAGTGATTTGCGGGAGGGACAGGGATCGGGCAATGAGCAGTTCTTC.